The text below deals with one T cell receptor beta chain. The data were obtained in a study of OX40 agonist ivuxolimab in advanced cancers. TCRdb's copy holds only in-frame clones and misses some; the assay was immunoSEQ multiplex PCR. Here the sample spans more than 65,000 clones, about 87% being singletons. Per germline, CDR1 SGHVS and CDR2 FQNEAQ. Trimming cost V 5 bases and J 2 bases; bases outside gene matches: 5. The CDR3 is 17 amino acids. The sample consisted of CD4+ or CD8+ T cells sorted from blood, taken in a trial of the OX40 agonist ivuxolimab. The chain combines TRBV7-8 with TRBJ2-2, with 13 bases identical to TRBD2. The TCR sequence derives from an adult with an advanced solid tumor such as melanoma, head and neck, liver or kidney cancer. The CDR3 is CASSRTSGGPNTGELFF. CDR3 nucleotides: TGTGCCAGCAGCCGGACTAGCGGGGGCCCTAACACCGGGGAGCTGTTTTTT.